This T cell receptor beta chain appears in the sequencing data of a study of CD8+ T cells in alopecia areata (dated by TCRdb to about 2018). Turning to the overall study: Treated patients were enrolled in an open-label pilot trial of oral tofacitinib, 5 to 10 mg twice daily, for moderate-to-severe alopecia areata. Patients received tofacitinib for 6 to 18 months and were then followed off drug for 6 months to check for delayed response and recurrence. The SALT score, which quantifies the percentage of affected scalp surface area, was used to measure disease severity in treated patients. To study T cell clonal expansion in alopecia areata, the researchers applied high-throughput TCRbeta sequencing to both the C3H/HeJ mouse model and human patients. In humans, TCRbeta sequencing was performed on scalp tissue and on sorted CD4+ and CD8+ peripheral blood T cells from healthy controls and from patients with patchy or totalis/universalis alopecia areata. Biopsies were taken from tofacitinib-treated patients at baseline and again at 4 and 24 weeks into treatment, and several of those patients also had a later scalp biopsy. Clonality in the scalp was compared among normal scalp (n=4), patchy alopecia areata scalp (n=8), and alopecia totalis/universalis scalp (n=8). RNA was extracted with the PAXgene miRNA kit for fixed scalp, the miRNeasy kit for PBMCs, and the RNeasy kit for mouse skin. immunoSEQ multiplex PCR using 35 Vbeta forward primers and 13 Jbeta reverse primers was used to amplify TCRbeta CDR3 regions.

As to this clone: Its recognized antigen is unknown. Base qualities are not provided; no much larger clone lies one nucleotide away.

Library method: the immunoSEQ multiplex PCR assay. To provide template for TCR sequencing, every sample had RNA extracted and reverse transcribed into cDNA. SuperScript III was used for first-strand cDNA synthesis, primed with a 2:1 mix of oligo-dT and random hexamers. A synthetic immune receptor repertoire was used to assess amplification bias, and residual bias was removed computationally. In the paper's pipeline: After raw reads were preprocessed to remove errors, the CDR3 was defined following IMGT conventions as running from the conserved cysteine to phenylalanine. To get clonality, Shannon entropy was normalized by log2 of the number of productive unique TCRs and the result was subtracted from 1. Whether scalp clones were CD4 or CD8 was inferred by matching scalp TCRbeta sequences against CD4 and CD8 repertoires sorted from blood. Held by TCRdb, this immuneACCESS table contains in-frame sequences only and omits some clones. Under half of the omission traces to an unresolved V gene where checked; the cause of the rest is unknown. For V, J and clone size, that table is used; D and trimming come from the DNA. Across this sample there are about 110,000 clones, with around 53% seen only once. The top ten clones comprise 12% of the sample.

Results the study describes overall, beyond this receptor: Compared with normal scalp, lesional scalp, particularly in alopecia totalis/universalis, had higher clonality and more expanded CD8+ clones, which suggests antigenic drive. Because the treated cohort was small and had only one nonresponder, larger studies are needed to examine links between baseline CD8+ expansion and response. Scalp clonality and the number of expanded CD8+ clones among the top 100 scalp clones were significantly decreased by tofacitinib. Shared TCR sequences between patients were less evident than in mice, which may be partly attributable to HLA diversity in the patient population. Unlike mouse skin, where gammadelta T cells dominate, normal human skin contains resident alphabeta T cells that get sequenced too, which complicates analysis of the scalp TCR repertoire. During tofacitinib treatment, many expanded lesional clones remained in scalp and blood, and this persistence may partly explain relapse after treatment is stopped.

The sample's time point, from its label and the paper: 24 weeks on oral tofacitinib. The meaning of the sample's treatment or condition label: oral pan-JAK inhibitor, 5-10 mg twice daily. Lesional scalp punch biopsies and peripheral blood were collected from alopecia areata patients. PBMCs were separated by density centrifugation and stained for CD3, CD4 and CD8, after which CD4+ and CD8+ T cells were sorted on a FACSAria. Including the terminal cysteine and phenylalanine, the CDR3 comprises 14 residues. Kept here is only the CDR3 DNA, which spans 42 bases and is read in frame from base 1. The germline V gene yields MGHRA for CDR1 and YSYEKL for CDR2. V was cut back by 2 bases and J by 6 bases, leaving a gap of 10 bases between them.

The sequence was obtained from a human donor with alopecia areata. The chain uses TRBV4-1 and TRBJ2-2; a tentative D match to TRBD2 spans 5 bases. Sequenced here: CD8+ T cells sorted from blood, sampled at week 24, from a patient treated with tofacitinib. In nucleotides, the sequence is TGCGCCAGCAGCCAATACGGGGATGCCGGGGAGCTGTTTTTT. The encoded protein is CASSQYGDAGELFF.